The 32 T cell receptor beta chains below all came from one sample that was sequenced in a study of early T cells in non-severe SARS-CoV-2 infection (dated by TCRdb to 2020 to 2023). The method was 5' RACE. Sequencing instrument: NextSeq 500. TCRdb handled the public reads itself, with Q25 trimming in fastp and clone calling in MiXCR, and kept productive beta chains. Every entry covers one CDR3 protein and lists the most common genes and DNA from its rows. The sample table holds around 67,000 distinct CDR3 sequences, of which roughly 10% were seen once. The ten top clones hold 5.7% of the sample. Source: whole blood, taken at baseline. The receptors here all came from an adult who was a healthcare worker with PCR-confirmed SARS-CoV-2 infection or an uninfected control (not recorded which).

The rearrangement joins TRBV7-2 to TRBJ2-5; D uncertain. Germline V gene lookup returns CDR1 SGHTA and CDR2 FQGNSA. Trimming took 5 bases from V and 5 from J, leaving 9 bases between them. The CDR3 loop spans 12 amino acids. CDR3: CASSLMGETQYF. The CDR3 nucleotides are TGTGCCAGCAGCCTCATGGGCGAGACCCAGTACTTC.

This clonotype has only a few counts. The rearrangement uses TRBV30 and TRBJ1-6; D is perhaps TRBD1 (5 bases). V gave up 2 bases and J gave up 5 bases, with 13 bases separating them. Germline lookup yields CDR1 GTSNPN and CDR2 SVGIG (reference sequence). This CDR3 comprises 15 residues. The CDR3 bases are TGTGCCTGGAGTCCAGGGACGGGGGATAATTCACCCCTCCACTTT. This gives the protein CAWSPGTGDNSPLHF. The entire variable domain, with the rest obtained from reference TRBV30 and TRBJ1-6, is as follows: SQTIHQWPATLVQPVGSPLSLECTVEGTSNPNLYWYRQAAGRGLQLLFYSVGIGQISSEVPQNLSASRPQDRQFILSSKKLLLSDSGFYLCAWSPGTGDNSPLHFGNGTRLTVT.

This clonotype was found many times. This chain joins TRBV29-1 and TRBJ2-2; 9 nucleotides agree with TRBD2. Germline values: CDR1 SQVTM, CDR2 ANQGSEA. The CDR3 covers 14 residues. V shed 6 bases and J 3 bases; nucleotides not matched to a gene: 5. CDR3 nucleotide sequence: TGCAGCGTCGGCCGACTAGCGGACACCGGGGAGCTGTTTTTT. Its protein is CSVGRLADTGELFF.

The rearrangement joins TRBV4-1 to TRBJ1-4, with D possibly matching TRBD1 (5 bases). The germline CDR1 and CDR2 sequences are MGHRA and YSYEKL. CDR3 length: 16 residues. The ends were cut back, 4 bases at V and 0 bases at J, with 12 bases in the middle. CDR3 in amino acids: CASSPDRDPTNEKLFF. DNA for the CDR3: TGCGCCAGCAGCCCGGACCGGGACCCAACTAATGAAAAACTGTTTTTT.

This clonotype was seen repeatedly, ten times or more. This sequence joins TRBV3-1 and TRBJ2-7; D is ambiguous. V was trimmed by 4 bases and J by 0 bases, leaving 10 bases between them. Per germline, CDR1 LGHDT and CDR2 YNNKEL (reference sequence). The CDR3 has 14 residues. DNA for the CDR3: TGTGCCAGCAGCCTCTATGCGGACTCCTACGAGCAGTACTTC. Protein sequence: CASSLYADSYEQYF.

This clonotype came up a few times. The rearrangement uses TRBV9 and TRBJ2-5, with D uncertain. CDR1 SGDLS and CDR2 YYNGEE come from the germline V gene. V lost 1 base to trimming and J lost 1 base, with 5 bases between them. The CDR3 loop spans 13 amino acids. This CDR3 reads CASSVSSQETQYF. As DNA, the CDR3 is TGTGCCAGCAGCGTAAGCAGCCAAGAGACCCAGTACTTC.

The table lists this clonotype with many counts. The CDR3 loop is CASSEATSNQPQHF. The CDR3 coding sequence is TGTGCCAGCAGTGAAGCCACTAGCAATCAGCCCCAGCATTTT. The chain employs TRBV2 and TRBJ1-5; D remains ambiguous. Germline assignment: CDR1 SNHLY and CDR2 FYNNEI. Trimming removed 0 bases at V and 0 bases at J, with 3 bases between. There are 14 residues in the CDR3.

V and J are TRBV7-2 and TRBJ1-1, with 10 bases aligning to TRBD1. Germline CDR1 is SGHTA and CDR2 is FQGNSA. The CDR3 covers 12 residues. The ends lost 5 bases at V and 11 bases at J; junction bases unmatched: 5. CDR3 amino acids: CASSLDRGPAFF. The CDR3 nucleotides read TGTGCCAGCAGCCTTGACAGGGGGCCTGCTTTCTTT.

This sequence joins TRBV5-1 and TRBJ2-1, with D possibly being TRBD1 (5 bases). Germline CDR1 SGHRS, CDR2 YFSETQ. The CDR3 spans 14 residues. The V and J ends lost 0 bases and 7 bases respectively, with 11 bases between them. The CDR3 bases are TGCGCCAGCAGCTTGGTAGGGGTAAGGAATGAGCAGTTCTTC. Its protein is CASSLVGVRNEQFF.

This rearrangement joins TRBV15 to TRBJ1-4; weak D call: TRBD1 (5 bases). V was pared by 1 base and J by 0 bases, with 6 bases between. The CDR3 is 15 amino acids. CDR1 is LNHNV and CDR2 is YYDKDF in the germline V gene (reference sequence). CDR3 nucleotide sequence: TGTGCCACCAGCAGAGCAGGGCCAACTAATGAAAAACTGTTTTTT. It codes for CATSRAGPTNEKLFF.

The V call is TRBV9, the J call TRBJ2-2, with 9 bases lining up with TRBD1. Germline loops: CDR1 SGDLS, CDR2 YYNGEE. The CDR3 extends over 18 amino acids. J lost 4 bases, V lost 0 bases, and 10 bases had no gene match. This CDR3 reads CASSVVTGGFQTTGELFF. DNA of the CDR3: TGTGCCAGCAGCGTAGTTACAGGGGGCTTCCAAACCACCGGGGAGCTGTTTTTT.

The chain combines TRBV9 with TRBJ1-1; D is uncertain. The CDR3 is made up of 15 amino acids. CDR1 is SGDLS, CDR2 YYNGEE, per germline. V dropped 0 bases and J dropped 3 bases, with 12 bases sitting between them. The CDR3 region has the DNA TGTGCCAGCAGCGTAGTACACAGCTCTCACACTGAAGCTTTCTTT. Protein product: CASSVVHSSHTEAFF. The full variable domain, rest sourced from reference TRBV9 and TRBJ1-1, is DSGVTQTPKHLITATGQRVTLRCSPRSGDLSVYWYQQSLDQGLQFLIQYYNGEERAKGNILERFSAQQFPDLHSELNLSSLELGDSALYFCASSVVHSSHTEAFFGQGTRLTVV.

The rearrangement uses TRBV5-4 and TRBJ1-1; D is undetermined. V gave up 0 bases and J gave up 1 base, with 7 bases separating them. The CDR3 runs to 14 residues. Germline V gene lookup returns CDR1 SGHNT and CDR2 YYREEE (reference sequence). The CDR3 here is CASSLAVTNTEAFF. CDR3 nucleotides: TGTGCCAGCAGCTTGGCGGTTACGAACACTGAAGCTTTCTTT.

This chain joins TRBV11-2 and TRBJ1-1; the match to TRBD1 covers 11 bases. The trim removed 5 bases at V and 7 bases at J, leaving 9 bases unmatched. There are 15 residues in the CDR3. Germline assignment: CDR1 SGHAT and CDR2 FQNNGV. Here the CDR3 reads CASSPGTGGFGEAFF. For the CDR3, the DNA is TGTGCCAGCAGCCCCGGGACAGGGGGATTTGGTGAAGCTTTCTTT.

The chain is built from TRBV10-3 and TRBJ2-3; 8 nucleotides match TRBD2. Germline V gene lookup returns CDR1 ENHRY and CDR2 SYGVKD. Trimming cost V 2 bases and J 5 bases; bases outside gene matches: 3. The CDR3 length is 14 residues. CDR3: CAISEVAGGDTQYF. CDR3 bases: TGTGCCATCAGTGAGGTCGCGGGGGGAGATACGCAGTATTTT.

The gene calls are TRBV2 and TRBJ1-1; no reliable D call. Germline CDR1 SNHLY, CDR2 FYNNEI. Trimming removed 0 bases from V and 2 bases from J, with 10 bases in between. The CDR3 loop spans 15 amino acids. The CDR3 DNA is TGTGCCAGCAGTGAAGCGCTTCAGCAAAACACTGAAGCTTTCTTT. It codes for CASSEALQQNTEAFF.

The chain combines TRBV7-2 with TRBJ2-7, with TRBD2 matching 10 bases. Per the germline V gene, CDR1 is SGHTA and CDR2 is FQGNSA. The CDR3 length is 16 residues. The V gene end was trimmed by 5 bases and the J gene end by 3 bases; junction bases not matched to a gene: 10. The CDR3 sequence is CASSPDSLAGFYEQYF. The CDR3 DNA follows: TGTGCCAGCAGCCCAGACTCACTAGCGGGATTCTACGAGCAGTACTTC.

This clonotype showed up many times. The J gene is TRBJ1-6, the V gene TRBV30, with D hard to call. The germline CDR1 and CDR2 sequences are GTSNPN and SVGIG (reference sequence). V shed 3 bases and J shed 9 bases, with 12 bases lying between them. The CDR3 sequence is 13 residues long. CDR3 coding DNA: TGTGCCTGGAGGGAGGCAAAGGGTTCACCCCTCCACTTT. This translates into CAWREAKGSPLHF.

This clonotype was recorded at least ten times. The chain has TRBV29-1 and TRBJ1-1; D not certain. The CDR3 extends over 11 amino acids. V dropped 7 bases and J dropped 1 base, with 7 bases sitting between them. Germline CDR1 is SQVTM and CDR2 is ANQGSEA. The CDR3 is CSGRTNTEAFF. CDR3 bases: TGCAGCGGACGGACGAACACTGAAGCTTTCTTT.

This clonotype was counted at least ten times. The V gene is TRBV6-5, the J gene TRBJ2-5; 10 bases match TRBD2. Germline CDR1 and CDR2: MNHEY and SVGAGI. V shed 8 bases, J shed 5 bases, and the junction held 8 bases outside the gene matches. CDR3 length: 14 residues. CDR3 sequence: CASGLAGVPETQYF. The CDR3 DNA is TGTGCCAGCGGGCTAGCGGGAGTTCCGGAGACCCAGTACTTC.

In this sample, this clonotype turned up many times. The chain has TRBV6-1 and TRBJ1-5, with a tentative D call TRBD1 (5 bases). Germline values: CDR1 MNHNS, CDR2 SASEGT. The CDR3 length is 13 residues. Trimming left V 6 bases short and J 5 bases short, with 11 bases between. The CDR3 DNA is TGTGCCAGCAGCGTGGGGGGGGATCAGCCCCAGCATTTT. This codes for CASSVGGDQPQHF.

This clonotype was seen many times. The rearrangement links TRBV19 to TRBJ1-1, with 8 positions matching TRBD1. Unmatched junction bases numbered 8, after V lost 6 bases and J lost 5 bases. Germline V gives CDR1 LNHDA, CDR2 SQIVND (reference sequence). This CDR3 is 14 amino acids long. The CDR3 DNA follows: TGTGCCAGTAGGAAAACAGGGGGTCGGACTGAAGCTTTCTTT. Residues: CASRKTGGRTEAFF.

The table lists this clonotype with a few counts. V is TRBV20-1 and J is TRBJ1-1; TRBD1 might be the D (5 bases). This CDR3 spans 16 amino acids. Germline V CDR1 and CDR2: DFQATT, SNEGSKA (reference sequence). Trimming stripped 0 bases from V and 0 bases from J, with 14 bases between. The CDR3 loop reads CSARDLADSMNTEAFF. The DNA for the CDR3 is TGCAGTGCTAGAGATTTAGCAGACAGCATGAACACTGAAGCTTTCTTT.

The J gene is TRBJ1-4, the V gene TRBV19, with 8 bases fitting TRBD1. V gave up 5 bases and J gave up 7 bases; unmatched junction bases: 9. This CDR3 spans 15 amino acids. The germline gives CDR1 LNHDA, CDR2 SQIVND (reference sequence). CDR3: CASSSSGGLSEKLFF. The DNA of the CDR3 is TGTGCCAGTAGTTCATCAGGGGGCTTGAGTGAAAAACTGTTTTTT.

CDR3 in amino acids: CASLGSGYYNEQFF. In DNA form, the CDR3 reads TGTGCCAGCTTGGGTAGCGGTTACTACAATGAGCAGTTCTTC. The chain has TRBV12-3 or TRBV12-4 and TRBJ2-1; a possible D gene is TRBD2 (6 bases). The ends were cut back, 8 bases at V and 3 bases at J, with 14 bases in the middle. The CDR3 sequence is 14 residues long.

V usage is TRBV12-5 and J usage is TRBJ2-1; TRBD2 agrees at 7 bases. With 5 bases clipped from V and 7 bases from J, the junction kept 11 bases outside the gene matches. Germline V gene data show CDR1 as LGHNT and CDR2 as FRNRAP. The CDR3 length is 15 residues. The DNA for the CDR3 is TGTGCTAGTGGTCCTACTAGCGTCCTGGGGAATGAGCAGTTCTTC. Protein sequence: CASGPTSVLGNEQFF. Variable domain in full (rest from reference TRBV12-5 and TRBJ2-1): DARVTQTPRHKVTEMGQEVTMRCQPILGHNTVFWYRQTMMQGLELLAYFRNRAPLDDSGMPKDRFSAEMPDATLATLKIQPSEPRDSAVYFCASGPTSVLGNEQFFGPGTRLTVL.

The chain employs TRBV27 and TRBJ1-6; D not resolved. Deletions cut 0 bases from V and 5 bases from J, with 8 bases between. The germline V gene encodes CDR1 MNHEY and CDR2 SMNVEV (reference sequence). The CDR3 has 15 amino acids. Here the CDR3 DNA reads TGTGCCAGCAGTTTATCGCTCAGGAATAATTCACCCCTCCACTTT. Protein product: CASSLSLRNNSPLHF.

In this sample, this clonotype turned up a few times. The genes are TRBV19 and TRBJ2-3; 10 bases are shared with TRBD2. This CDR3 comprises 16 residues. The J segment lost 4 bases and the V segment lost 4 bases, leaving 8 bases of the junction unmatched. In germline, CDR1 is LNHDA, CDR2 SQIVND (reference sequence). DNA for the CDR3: TGTGCCAGTAGTAGACTAGCGGGCGGGGGAGCAGATACGCAGTATTTT. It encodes CASSRLAGGGADTQYF.

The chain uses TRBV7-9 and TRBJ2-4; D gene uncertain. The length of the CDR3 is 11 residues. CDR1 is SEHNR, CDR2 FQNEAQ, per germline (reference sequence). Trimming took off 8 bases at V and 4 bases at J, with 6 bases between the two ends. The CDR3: CASWSKNIQYF. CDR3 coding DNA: TGTGCCAGCTGGTCGAAAAACATTCAGTACTTC. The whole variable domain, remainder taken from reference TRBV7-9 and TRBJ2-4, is DTGVSQNPRHKITKRGQNVTFRCDPISEHNRLYWYRQTLGQGPEFLTYFQNEAQLEKSRLLSDRFSAERPKGSFSTLEIQRTEQGDSAMYLCASWSKNIQYFGAGTRLSVL.

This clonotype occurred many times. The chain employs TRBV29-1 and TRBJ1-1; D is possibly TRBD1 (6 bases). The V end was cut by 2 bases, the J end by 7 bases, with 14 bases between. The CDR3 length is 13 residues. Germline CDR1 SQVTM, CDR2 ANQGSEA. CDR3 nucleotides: TGCAGCGTTGAACGGCTCCTAGGGGGTGAAGCTTTCTTT. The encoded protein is CSVERLLGGEAFF.

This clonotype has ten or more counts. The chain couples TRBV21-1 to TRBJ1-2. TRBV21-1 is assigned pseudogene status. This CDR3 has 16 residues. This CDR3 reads CASSKVRRLANYGYTF. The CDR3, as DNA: TGTGCCAGCAGCAAAGTACGGCGGCTAGCTAACTATGGCTACACCTTC.

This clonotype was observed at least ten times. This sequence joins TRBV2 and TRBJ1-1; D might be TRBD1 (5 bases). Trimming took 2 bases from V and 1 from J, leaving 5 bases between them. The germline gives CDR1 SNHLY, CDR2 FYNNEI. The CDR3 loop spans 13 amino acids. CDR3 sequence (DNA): TGTGCCAGCAGTGAACAGGGGAACACTGAAGCTTTCTTT. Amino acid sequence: CASSEQGNTEAFF.